Detailed here is one TCR beta chain. Its antigen is not identified. A single base separates this from a much larger clone, so it may be a read error. This sample is part of a study of early T cells in non-severe SARS-CoV-2 infection. Study details: Chains were unpaired, as sequencing was done on bulk RNA from unsorted whole blood.

This CDR3 region has 14 residues. Regarding the study as a whole: Using VDJdb, the matching emphasized anti-spike CD8 responses while missing private and CD4 specificities.

In the library, individual cDNA molecules carried attached unique molecular identifiers. TCRdb analysed the 5' RACE reads with MiXCR anew, one entry per CDR3 protein. The sample contains over 85,000 distinct CDR3 sequences, under 15% of which appear only once. This receptor was obtained from an adult who was a healthcare worker with PCR-confirmed SARS-CoV-2 infection or an uninfected control (not recorded which). Sequenced input: whole blood. V is TRBV12-3 or TRBV12-4 and J is TRBJ1-2; no reliable D call. The CDR3 coding sequence is TGTACCAGCAGTTTACACAACTCTAACTATGGCTACACCTTC. It encodes CTSSLHNSNYGYTF.